Listed here are 11 T cell receptor beta chains from one sample, sequenced in a study of T cells in Graves' hyperthyroidism and ophthalmopathy. Amplification targeted TCR beta CDR3 regions from RNA transcripts. When the TCR CDR3 underwent first-round RT-PCR, the HTBI primer set was used. TCRdb used MiXCR to reprocess the multiplex PCR reads, holding one entry per CDR3 protein. The data show about 640,000 distinct CDR3 sequences, less than 25% seen once. Sequencing was done on a sample of blood. Every receptor here comes from a young man with Graves' ophthalmopathy.

This clonotype was detected ten times or more. In nucleotides, the CDR3 is TGCAGCGTTGTAGGGTCTCGCAATGAGCAGTTCTTC. Amino acids: CSVVGSRNEQFF. The chain couples TRBV29-1 to TRBJ2-1; no firm D call. This CDR3 is built from 12 residues. Germline lookup yields CDR1 SQVTM and CDR2 ANQGSEA. V dropped 4 bases and J dropped 6 bases, with 10 bases sitting between them.

This clonotype was seen more than once but under ten times. V is TRBV5-5 and J is TRBJ2-7; D unclear. The germline V gene has CDR1 SGHKS and CDR2 YYEKEE (reference sequence). CDR3 length equals 13 residues. V dropped 0 bases and J dropped 6 bases, with 10 bases sitting between them. CDR3 bases: TGTGCCAGCAGCTTGGTTGGGCTTGTCGAGCAGTACTTC. Translating it yields CASSLVGLVEQYF.

J is TRBJ2-4 and V is TRBV15; 7 bases map to TRBD2. Germline-derived CDR1 and CDR2 are LNHNV and YYDKDF (reference sequence). CDR3 size: 15 residues. Trimming took 4 bases from V and 0 from J; bases not matched to a gene: 3. CDR3 region: CATSISGPAKNIQYF. The DNA of the CDR3 is TGTGCCACCAGCATTAGCGGGCCAGCCAAAAACATTCAGTACTTC.

This clonotype was found many times. The chain combines TRBV9 with TRBJ2-1, with D unclear. Germline-derived CDR1 and CDR2 are SGDLS and YYNGEE. Trimming shortened V by 1 base and J by 0 bases, and 8 bases separated the two germline ends. The CDR3 consists of 15 residues. CDR3 protein: CASSVYQNSYNEQFF. As DNA, the CDR3 is TGTGCCAGCAGCGTATACCAGAACTCCTACAATGAGCAGTTCTTC.

Remarks on this clonotype: The junction and the germline gene differ at one end; a read error may be behind it. The V gene is TRBV2, the J gene TRBJ1-1; D is unresolved. This CDR3 has 15 amino acids. The germline V gene encodes CDR1 SNHLY and CDR2 FYNNEI. This CDR3 reads CASRLIGSSGAETFF. DNA for the CDR3: TGTGCCAGCAGATTGATTGGGTCTTCTGGCGCTGAAACTTTCTTT.

This clonotype was seen only a few times. The chain is built from TRBV7-9 and TRBJ2-5, with TRBD2 matching over 9 bases. The CDR3 length is 15 residues. The ends lost 5 bases at V and 5 bases at J; junction bases unmatched: 9. Germline V gives CDR1 SEHNR, CDR2 FQNEAQ (reference sequence). The CDR3 region has the DNA TGTGCCAGCAGCCCAGGACTAGCGTACGGCGAGACCCAGTACTTC. This sequence encodes CASSPGLAYGETQYF. Complete variable domain (other parts from reference TRBV7-9 and TRBJ2-5): DTGVSQNPRHKITKRGQNVTFRCDPISEHNRLYWYRQTLGQGPEFLTYFQNEAQLEKSRLLSDRFSAERPKGSFSTLEIQRTEQGDSAMYLCASSPGLAYGETQYFGPGTRLLVL.

This clonotype has just a few counts. This chain joins TRBV6-1 and TRBJ2-7; 7 bases align to TRBD1. This CDR3 comprises 13 residues. V shed 5 bases, J shed 3 bases, and the junction held 4 bases outside the gene matches. CDR1 is MNHNS and CDR2 is SASEGT in the germline V gene. Here the CDR3 DNA reads TGTGCCAGCAGTACCCGGGACAGCTACGAGCAGTACTTC. Translation: CASSTRDSYEQYF.

This clonotype appeared many times. The DNA for the CDR3 is TGTGCCAGCTCACCACCGGGGGCTTTCTCTGGAAACACCATATATTTT. Amino acids: CASSPPGAFSGNTIYF. The rearrangement links TRBV18 to TRBJ1-3, with D possibly TRBD1 on 6 matching bases. CDR3 length: 16 residues. V was pared by 0 bases and J by 0 bases, with 9 bases between. Germline loops: CDR1 KGHSH, CDR2 LQKENI.

In this sample, this clonotype turned up many times. The V call is TRBV12-3 or TRBV12-4, the J call TRBJ2-7; 9 bases are a match to TRBD1. Germline trimming cut 4 bases from V and 6 bases from J; bases unmatched to any gene: 7. This CDR3 spans 14 amino acids. The CDR3 spells CASSSGTGIVEQYF. CDR3 in DNA: TGTGCCAGCAGTTCAGGGACAGGGATAGTCGAGCAGTACTTC.

This clonotype was seen more than once but under ten times. The CDR3 is CSAYRGSTDTQYF. The CDR3 region has the DNA TGCAGTGCATACAGGGGTAGCACAGATACGCAGTATTTT. The gene calls are TRBV20-1 and TRBJ2-3, with 7 nucleotides matching TRBD1. This CDR3 spans 13 amino acids. Germline-derived CDR1 and CDR2 are DFQATT and SNEGSKA (reference sequence). The V and J ends lost 6 bases and 0 bases, in that order; junction bases with no gene match: 3.

The chain joins TRBV5-1 to TRBJ1-3; tentative D call: TRBD1 (6 bases). Trimming stripped 5 bases from V and 0 bases from J, with 12 bases between. CDR3 length: 15 residues. Per the germline V gene, CDR1 is SGHRS and CDR2 is YFSETQ. The CDR3 sequence: CASSQDRFSGNTIYF. The CDR3 DNA reads TGCGCCAGCAGTCAGGACAGATTCTCTGGAAACACCATATATTTT.